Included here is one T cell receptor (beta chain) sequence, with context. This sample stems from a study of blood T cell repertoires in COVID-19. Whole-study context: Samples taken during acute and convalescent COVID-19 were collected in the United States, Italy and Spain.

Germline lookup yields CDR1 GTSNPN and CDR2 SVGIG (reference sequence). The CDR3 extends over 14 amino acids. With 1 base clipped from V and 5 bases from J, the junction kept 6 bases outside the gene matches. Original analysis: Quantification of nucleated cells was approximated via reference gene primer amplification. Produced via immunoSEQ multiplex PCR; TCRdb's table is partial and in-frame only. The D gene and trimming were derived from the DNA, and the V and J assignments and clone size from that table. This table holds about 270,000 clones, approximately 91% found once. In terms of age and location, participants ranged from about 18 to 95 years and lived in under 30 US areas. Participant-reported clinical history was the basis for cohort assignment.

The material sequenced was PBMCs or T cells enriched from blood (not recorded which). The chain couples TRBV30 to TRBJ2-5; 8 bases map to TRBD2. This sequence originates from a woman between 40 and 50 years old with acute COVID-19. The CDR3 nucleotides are TGTGCCTGGAGTGACGGGGGGGCTTTGGAGACCCAGTACTTC. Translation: CAWSDGGALETQYF.